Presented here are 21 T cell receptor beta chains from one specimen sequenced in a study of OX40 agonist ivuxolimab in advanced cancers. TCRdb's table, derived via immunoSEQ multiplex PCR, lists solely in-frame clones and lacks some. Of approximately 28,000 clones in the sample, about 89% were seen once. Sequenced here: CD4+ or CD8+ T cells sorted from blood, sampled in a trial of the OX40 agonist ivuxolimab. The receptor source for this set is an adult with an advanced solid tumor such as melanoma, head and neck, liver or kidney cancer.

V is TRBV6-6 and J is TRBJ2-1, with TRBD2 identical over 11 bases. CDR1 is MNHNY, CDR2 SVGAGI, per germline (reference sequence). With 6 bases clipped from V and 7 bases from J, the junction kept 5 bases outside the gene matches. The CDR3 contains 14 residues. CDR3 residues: CASRTSGSQNEQFF. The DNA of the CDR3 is TGTGCCAGCAGAACTAGCGGGAGTCAGAATGAGCAGTTCTTC.

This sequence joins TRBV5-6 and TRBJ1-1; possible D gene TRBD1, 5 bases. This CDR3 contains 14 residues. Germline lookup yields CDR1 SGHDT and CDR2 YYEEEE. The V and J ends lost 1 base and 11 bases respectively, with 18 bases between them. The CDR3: CASSLQTVRLAAFF. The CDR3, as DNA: TGTGCCAGCAGCTTGCAGACAGTCCGACTGGCGGCTTTCTTT.

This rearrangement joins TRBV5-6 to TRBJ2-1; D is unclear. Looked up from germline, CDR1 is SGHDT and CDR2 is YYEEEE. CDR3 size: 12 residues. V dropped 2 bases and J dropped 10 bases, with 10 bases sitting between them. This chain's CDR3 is CASSFGVAEQFF. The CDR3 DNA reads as TGTGCCAGCAGCTTTGGGGTAGCAGAGCAGTTCTTC.

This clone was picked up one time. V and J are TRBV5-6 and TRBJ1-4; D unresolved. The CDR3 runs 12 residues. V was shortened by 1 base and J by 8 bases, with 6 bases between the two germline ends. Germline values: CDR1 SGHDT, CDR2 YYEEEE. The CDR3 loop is CASSLNREKLFF. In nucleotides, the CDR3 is TGTGCCAGCAGCTTGAATCGGGAAAAACTGTTTTTT.

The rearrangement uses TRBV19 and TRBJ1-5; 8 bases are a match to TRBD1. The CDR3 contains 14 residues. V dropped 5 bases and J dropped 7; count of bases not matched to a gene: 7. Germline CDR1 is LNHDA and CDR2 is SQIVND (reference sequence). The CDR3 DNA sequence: TGTGCCAGTAGTCCCCGGACAGGGAGGCAGCCCCAGCATTTT. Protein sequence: CASSPRTGRQPQHF.

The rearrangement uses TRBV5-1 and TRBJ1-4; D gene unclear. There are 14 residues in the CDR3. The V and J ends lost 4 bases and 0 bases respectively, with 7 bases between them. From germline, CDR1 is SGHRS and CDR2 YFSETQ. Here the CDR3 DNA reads TGCGCCAGCAGCAGCGCGGCAACTAATGAAAAACTGTTTTTT. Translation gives CASSSAATNEKLFF.

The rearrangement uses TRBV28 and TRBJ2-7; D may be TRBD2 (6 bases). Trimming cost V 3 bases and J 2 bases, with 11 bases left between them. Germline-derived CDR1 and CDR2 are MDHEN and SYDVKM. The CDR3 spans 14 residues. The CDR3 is CASSFASGPYEQYF. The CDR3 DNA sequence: TGTGCCAGCAGTTTTGCCAGCGGGCCCTACGAGCAGTACTTC.

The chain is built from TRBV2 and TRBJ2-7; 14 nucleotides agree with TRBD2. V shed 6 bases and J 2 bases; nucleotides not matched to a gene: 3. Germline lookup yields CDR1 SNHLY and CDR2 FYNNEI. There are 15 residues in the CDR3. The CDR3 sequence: CASRGLAGVPYEQYF. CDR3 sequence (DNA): TGTGCCAGCAGGGGACTAGCGGGAGTCCCCTACGAGCAGTACTTC.

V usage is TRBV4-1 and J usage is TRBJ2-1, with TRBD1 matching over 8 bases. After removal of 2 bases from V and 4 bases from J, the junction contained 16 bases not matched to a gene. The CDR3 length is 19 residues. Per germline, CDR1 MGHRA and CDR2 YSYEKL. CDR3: CASSQRWGTGAEIYNEQFF. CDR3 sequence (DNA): TGCGCCAGCAGCCAAAGGTGGGGGACAGGAGCAGAGATTTACAATGAGCAGTTCTTC.

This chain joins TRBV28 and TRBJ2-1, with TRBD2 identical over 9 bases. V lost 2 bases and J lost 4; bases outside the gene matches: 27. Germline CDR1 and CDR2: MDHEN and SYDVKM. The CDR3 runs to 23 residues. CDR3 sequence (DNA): TGTGCCAGCAGTTTAGCGATGGGGAGGGAGAAGGGACTAGCCGACAAAAAGTACAATGAGCAGTTCTTC. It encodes CASSLAMGREKGLADKKYNEQFF.

The CDR3 nucleotides are TGTGCCAGCAGCCAAGATCTGGGAGGGAATACCGAGACCCAGTACTTC. This gives the protein CASSQDLGGNTETQYF. V is TRBV4-2 and J is TRBJ2-5; 7 positions agree with TRBD2. CDR1 LGHNA and CDR2 YNFKEQ come from the germline V gene. The CDR3 is made up of 16 amino acids. The V and J ends lost 0 bases and 5 bases, in that order; junction bases with no gene match: 9.

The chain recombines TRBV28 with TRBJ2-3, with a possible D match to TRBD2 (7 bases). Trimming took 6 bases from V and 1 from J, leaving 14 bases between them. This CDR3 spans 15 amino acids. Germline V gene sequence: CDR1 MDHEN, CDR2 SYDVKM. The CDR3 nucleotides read TGTGCCAGCAGACCCCAGGGGAGGGGCACAGATACGCAGTATTTT. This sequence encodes CASRPQGRGTDTQYF.

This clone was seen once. The CDR3 here is CASSKRGRAREGTGELFF. CDR3 in DNA: TGTGCCAGCAGCAAAAGGGGTCGGGCCAGGGAGGGCACCGGGGAGCTGTTTTTT. The rearrangement joins TRBV21-1 to TRBJ2-2; the D call of TRBD2 is as the table states it, not checked on the DNA. TRBV21-1 is designated a pseudogene. This CDR3 has 18 residues.

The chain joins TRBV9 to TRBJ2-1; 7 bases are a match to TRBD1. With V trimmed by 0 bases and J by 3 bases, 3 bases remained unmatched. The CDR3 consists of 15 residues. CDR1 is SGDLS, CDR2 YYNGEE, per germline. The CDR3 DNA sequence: TGTGCCAGCAGCGTAGAGGGGGCTGTCTACAATGAGCAGTTCTTC. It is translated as CASSVEGAVYNEQFF.

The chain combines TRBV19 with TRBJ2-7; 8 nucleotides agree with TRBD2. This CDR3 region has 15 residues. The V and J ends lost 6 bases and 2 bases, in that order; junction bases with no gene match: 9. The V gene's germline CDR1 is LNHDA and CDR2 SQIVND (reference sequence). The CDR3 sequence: CASSGGGNVPYEQYF. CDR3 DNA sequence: TGTGCCAGTAGCGGGGGGGGCAACGTCCCCTACGAGCAGTACTTC.

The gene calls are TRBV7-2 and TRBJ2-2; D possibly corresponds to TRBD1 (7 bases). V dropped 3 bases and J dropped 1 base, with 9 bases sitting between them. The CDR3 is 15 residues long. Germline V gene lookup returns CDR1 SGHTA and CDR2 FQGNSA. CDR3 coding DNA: TGTGCCAGCAGCTTCCAGGGGGGGAACACCGGGGAGCTGTTTTTT. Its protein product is CASSFQGGNTGELFF.

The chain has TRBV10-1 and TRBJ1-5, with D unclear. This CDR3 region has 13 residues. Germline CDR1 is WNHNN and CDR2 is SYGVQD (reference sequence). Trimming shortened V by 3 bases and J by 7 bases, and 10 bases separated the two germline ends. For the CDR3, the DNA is TGCGCCAGCAGTGAAAGTACGGTACAGCCCCAGCATTTT. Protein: CASSESTVQPQHF.

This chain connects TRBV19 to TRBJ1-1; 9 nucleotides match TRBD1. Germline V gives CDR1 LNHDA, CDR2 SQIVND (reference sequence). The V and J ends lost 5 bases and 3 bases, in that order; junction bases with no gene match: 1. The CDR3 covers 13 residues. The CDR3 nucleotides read TGTGCCAGTAGTCGACAGGGGGACACTGAAGCTTTCTTT. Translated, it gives CASSRQGDTEAFF.

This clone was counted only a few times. CDR3: CASTLVGGNEQFF. In DNA, the CDR3 is TGCGCCAGCACCCTAGTGGGGGGCAATGAGCAGTTCTTC. The chain couples TRBV5-1 to TRBJ2-1, with D tentatively TRBD2 (6 bases). V gave up 6 bases and J gave up 6 bases, with 13 bases separating them. This CDR3 is 13 amino acids long. Germline V gene sequence: CDR1 SGHRS, CDR2 YFSETQ.

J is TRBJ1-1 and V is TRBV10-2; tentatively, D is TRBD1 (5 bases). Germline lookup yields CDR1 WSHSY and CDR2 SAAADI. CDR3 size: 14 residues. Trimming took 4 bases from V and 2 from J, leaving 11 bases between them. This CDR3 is CASSVTGGNTEAFF. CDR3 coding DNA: TGCGCCAGCAGTGTCACCGGGGGTAACACTGAAGCTTTCTTT.

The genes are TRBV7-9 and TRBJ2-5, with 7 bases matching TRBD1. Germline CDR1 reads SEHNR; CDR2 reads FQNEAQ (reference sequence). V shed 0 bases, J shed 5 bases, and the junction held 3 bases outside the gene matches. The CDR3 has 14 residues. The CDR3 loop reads CASSLAGGYETQYF. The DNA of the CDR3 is TGTGCCAGCAGCTTAGCAGGGGGCTATGAGACCCAGTACTTC. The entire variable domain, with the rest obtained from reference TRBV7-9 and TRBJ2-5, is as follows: DTGVSQNPRHKITKRGQNVTFRCDPISEHNRLYWYRQTLGQGPEFLTYFQNEAQLEKSRLLSDRFSAERPKGSFSTLEIQRTEQGDSAMYLCASSLAGGYETQYFGPGTRLLVL.